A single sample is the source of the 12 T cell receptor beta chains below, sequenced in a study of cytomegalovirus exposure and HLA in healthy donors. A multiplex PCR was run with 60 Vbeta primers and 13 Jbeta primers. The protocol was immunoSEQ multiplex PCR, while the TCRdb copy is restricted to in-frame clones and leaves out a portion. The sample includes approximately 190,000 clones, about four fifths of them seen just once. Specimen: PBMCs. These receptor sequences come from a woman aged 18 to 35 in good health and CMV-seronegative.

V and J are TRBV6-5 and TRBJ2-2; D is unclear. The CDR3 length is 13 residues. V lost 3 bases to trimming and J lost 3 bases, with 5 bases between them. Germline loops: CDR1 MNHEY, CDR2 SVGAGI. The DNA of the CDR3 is TGTGCCAGCAGTTATGAGTACACCGGGGAGCTGTTTTTT. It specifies CASSYEYTGELFF.

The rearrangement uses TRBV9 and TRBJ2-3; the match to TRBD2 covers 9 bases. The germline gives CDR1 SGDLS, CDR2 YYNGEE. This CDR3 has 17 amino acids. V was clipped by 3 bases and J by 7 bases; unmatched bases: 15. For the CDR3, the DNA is TGTGCCAGCAGCGACGGACCATGGCGGGAGGGCATATATACGCAGTATTTT. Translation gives CASSDGPWREGIYTQYF.

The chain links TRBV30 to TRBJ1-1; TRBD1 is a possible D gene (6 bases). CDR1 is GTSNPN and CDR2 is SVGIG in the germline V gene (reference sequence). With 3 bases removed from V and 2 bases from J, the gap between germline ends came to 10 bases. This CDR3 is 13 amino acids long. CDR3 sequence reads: CAWRWTANTEAFF. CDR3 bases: TGTGCCTGGAGATGGACAGCTAACACTGAAGCTTTCTTT.

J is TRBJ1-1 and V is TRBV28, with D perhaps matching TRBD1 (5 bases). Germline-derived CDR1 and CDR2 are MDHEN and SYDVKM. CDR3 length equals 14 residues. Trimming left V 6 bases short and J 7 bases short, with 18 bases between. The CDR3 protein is CASSQPGGRSEAFF. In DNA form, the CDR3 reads TGTGCCAGCAGCCAACCCGGGGGACGGAGTGAAGCTTTCTTT.

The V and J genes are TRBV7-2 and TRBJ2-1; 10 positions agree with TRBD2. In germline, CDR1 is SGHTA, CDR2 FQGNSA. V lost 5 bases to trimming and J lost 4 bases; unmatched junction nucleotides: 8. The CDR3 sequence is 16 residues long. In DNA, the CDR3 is TGTGCCAGCAGCACCAAGGGACTAGCGTTATACAATGAGCAGTTCTTC. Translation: CASSTKGLALYNEQFF.

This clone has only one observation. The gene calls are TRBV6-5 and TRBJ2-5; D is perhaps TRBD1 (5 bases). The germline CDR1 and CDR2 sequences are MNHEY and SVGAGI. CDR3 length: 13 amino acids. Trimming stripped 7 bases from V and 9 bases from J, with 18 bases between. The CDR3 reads CASTIAGKGAQYF. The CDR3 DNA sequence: TGTGCCAGCACCATTGCAGGGAAGGGTGCCCAGTACTTC.

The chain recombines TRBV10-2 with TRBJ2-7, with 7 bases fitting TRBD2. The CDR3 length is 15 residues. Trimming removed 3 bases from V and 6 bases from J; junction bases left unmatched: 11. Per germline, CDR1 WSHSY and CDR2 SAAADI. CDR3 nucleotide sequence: TGCGCCAGCAGTGACTCTCGCGGGAGTCGGAGCGAGCAGTACTTC. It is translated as CASSDSRGSRSEQYF.

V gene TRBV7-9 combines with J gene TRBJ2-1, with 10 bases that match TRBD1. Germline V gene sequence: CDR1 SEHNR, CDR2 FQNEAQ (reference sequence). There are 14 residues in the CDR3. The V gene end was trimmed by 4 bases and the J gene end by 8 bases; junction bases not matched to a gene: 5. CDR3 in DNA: TGTGCCAGCAGCTCGTCCGGGACAGGGGATGAGCAGTTCTTC. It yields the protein CASSSSGTGDEQFF. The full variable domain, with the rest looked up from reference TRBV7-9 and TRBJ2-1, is DTGVSQNPRHKITKRGQNVTFRCDPISEHNRLYWYRQTLGQGPEFLTYFQNEAQLEKSRLLSDRFSAERPKGSFSTLEIQRTEQGDSAMYLCASSSSGTGDEQFFGPGTRLTVL.

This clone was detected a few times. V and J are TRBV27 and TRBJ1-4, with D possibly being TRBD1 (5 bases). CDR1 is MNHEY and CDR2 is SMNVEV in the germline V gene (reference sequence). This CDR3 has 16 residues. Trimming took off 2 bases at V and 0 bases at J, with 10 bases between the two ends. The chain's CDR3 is CASSLGAPPTNEKLFF. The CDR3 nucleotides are TGTGCCAGCAGTTTAGGGGCGCCCCCAACTAATGAAAAACTGTTTTTT.

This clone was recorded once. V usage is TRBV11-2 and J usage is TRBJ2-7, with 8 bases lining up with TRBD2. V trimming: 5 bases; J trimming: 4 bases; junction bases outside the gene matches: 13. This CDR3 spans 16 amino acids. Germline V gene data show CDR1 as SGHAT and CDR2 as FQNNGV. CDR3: CASSPFPETSEYEQYF. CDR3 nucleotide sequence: TGTGCCAGCAGCCCTTTTCCCGAGACTAGCGAGTACGAGCAGTACTTC.

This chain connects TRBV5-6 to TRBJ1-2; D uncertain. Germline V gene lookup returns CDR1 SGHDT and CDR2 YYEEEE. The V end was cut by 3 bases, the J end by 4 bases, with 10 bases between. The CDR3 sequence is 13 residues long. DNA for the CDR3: TGTGCCAGCAGCTCTTCCAGGCGCTATGGCTACACCTTC. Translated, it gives CASSSSRRYGYTF.

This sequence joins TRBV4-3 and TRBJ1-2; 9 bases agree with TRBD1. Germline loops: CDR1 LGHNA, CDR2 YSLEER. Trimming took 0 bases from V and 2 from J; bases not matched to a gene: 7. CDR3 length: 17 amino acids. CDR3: CASSQDFGTGLNYGYTF. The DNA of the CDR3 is TGCGCCAGCAGCCAAGATTTCGGGACAGGGCTCAACTATGGCTACACCTTC.